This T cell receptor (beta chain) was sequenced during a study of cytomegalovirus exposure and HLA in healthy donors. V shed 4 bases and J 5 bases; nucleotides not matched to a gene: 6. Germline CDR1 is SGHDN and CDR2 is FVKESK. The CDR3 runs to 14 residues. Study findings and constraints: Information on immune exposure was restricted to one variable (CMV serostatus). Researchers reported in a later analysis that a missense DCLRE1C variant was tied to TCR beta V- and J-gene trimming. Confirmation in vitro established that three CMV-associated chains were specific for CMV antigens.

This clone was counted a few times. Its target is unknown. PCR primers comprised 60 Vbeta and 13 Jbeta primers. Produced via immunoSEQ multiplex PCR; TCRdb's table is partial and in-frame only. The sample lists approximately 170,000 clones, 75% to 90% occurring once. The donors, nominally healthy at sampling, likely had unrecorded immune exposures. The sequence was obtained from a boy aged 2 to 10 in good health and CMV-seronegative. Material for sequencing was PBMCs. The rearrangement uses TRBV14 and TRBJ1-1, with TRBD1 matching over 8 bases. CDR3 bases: TGTGCCAGCAGCCCCCAGGACAGGGAGACTGAAGCTTTCTTT. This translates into CASSPQDRETEAFF.